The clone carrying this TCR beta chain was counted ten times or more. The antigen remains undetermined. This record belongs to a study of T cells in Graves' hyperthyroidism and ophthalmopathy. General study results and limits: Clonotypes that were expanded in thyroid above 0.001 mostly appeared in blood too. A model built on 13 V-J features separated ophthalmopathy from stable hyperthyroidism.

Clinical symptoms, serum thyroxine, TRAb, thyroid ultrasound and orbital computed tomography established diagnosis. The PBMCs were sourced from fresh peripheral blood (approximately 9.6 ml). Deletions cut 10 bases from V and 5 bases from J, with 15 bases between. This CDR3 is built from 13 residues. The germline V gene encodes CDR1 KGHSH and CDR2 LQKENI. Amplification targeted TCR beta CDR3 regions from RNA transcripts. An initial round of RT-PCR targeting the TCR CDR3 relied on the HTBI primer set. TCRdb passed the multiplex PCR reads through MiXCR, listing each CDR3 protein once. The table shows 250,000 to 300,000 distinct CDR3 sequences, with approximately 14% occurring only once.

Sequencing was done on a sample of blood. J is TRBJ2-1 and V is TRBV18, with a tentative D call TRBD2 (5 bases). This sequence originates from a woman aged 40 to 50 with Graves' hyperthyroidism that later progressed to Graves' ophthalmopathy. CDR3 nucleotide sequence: TGTGCCAACACCGACGGAGCGGACAATGAGCAGTTCTTC. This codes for CANTDGADNEQFF.